The present T cell receptor (beta chain) was sequenced within a study of cytomegalovirus exposure and HLA in healthy donors. The PCR ran on 60 Vbeta and 13 Jbeta primers. Sequencing used immunoSEQ multiplex PCR; TCRdb keeps in-frame clones, though not all of them. Its table lists some 120,000 clones. Study results and limitations: A prior analysis recorded that most TCR beta V segments were productive about 87% or about 30% of the time. Information on immune exposure was restricted to one variable (CMV serostatus). The Asian-associated ancestry cluster reportedly had fewer N-insertions than the approximately 690-donor mean in a later analysis. Presence/absence analysis assumed near-uniform sequencing depth across donors.

With respect to this clone: Antigen unknown.

Germline CDR1 MNHNY, CDR2 SVGAGI (reference sequence). V shed 6 bases, J shed 1 base, and the junction held 8 bases outside the gene matches. This CDR3 region has 16 residues. The TCR originated in a man younger than 35 in good health and CMV-seronegative. The V call is TRBV6-6, the J call TRBJ2-1; TRBD1 matches 8 bases. The sequenced sample consisted of PBMCs. CDR3 coding DNA: TGTGCCAGCAGGGGAACTCAGGGGGCATCCTACAATGAGCAGTTCTTC. This gives the protein CASRGTQGASYNEQFF.